A single sample gave rise to the 5 T cell receptor beta chains below, sequenced in a study of TIL therapy for anti-PD-1-resistant metastatic lung cancer (dated by TCRdb to the early 2020s). Reading the label with the study, this specimen's time point is: pre-treatment sample, taken before nivolumab and TIL therapy. Excised metastases, mostly pleural nodules or supraclavicular lymph nodes, were used as baseline tumor samples and were taken from the same resection from which TIL were grown. The immunoSEQ v3 hsTCRB kit was used to amplify TCR beta CDR3 regions from genomic DNA through bias-controlled multiplex PCR. TCRdb took over this immuneACCESS table, retaining in-frame rearrangements with V and J assigned. Such tables are incomplete; in checked studies, under half of the missing clones stem from an unresolved V gene, and the remainder is unexplained. In all, the sample holds about 10,000 clones, and 55% to 65% of those were seen once. Over 9% of the sample is held by the ten biggest clonotypes.

This specimen was tumor tissue, taken at baseline. These TCRs come from a person aged 25 to 85 with non-small cell lung cancer.

The J gene is TRBJ2-3, the V gene TRBV5-4; TRBD1 matches 7 bases. Germline V gives CDR1 SGHNT, CDR2 YYREEE (reference sequence). V dropped 4 bases and J dropped 0; count of bases not matched to a gene: 8. The length of the CDR3 is 16 residues. The CDR3 DNA reads as TGTGCCAGCAGCCCGTGGGGACAGACTAGCACAGATACGCAGTATTTT. It is translated as CASSPWGQTSTDTQYF.

This clone came up a few times. The genes are TRBV5-1 and TRBJ2-1, with TRBD2 matching 10 bases. The V segment lost 0 bases and the J segment 4 bases; nucleotides outside the gene matches: 10. The germline CDR1 and CDR2 sequences are SGHRS and YFSETQ. This CDR3 spans 18 amino acids. This CDR3 reads CASSLAGLATETYNEQFF. The CDR3 DNA reads TGCGCCAGCAGCTTGGCGGGACTAGCGACAGAAACTTACAATGAGCAGTTCTTC. The full variable domain, completed using reference TRBV5-1 and TRBJ2-1, is KAGVTQTPRYLIKTRGQQVTLSCSPISGHRSVSWYQQTPGQGLQFLFEYFSETQRNKGNFPGRFSGRQFSNSRSEMNVSTLELGDSALYLCASSLAGLATETYNEQFFGPGTRLTVL.

V gene TRBV4-1 combines with J gene TRBJ1-5; no clear D gene. The germline V and J ends were trimmed by 1 base and 7 bases, with 11 bases remaining between them. This CDR3 spans 14 amino acids. Germline CDR1 reads MGHRA; CDR2 reads YSYEKL. For the CDR3, the DNA is TGCGCCAGCAGCCAAGTCGGGGTAGGACAGCCCCAGCATTTT. Amino acids: CASSQVGVGQPQHF.

The chain uses TRBV7-6 and TRBJ2-7; D is unclear. CDR1 SGHVS and CDR2 FNYEAQ come from the germline V gene. The CDR3 extends over 13 amino acids. The V end lost 1 base, the J end lost 6 bases, and 10 bases lay between the germline ends. The DNA of the CDR3 is TGTGCCAGCAGCTTAGAGGGATGGGGCGAGCAGTACTTC. Its protein is CASSLEGWGEQYF.

The chain has TRBV14 and TRBJ2-6, with 7 bases matching TRBD1. The CDR3 contains 18 residues. The ends lost 5 bases at V and 0 bases at J; junction bases unmatched: 10. Germline V gene sequence: CDR1 SGHDN, CDR2 FVKESK. CDR3 loop: CASSFRQGLPSGANVLTF. The CDR3, as DNA: TGTGCCAGCAGCTTTCGACAGGGTCTCCCCTCTGGGGCCAACGTCCTGACTTTC.